One T cell receptor beta chain is described in this entry. Its specific antigen is unknown. Nothing much larger sits one base from this clone, and base qualities are not available. The record originates from a study of blood T cells in healthy people across ages (dated by TCRdb to the mid-2010s). Broadly, across the study: In model experiments, template switching captured about one uniquely barcoded TCR beta cDNA molecule for every two T cells. The study measured age-related changes in TCR beta repertoire diversity using deep sequencing normalized with unique cDNA molecular identifiers. The donors were divided into four age groups: young (average about 15 years), middle-aged (around 41), aged (roughly 66) and long-lived (nearly 85). Donors of different ages were randomly distributed across sequencing lanes to avoid experimental bias. For two donors (one aged 18 to 30 and one aged 80 or older), the study analyzed two additional independent replicas of 1 million unique cDNA reads from the same blood draw. General study outcomes and caveats: Total diversity estimates from one million sequenced T cells were considered lower bounds and underestimates. Bulk unsorted PBMC profiling prevented conclusive comparison of naive and antigen-experienced compartments. A strong correlation was found between observed TCR beta diversity and the percentage of naive T cells measured by flow cytometry. Donor CMV infection status was unknown, potentially confounding age-related changes in expanded clonotypes. As age increased, observed TCR beta diversity per million T cells dropped in a roughly linear way, and a significant reduction was already evident by age about 40. Compared with the aged group, the long-lived group had more naive CD4+ T cells, fewer expanded clones and increased TCR diversity, a pattern suggesting age selection.

Donors were 39 systemically healthy Caucasian individuals from Russia aged roughly 6 to 100 years. About 9.6 milliliters of peripheral blood were collected from each donor into EDTA-treated Vacutainer tubes. Ficoll-Paque density-gradient centrifugation was used to isolate PBMCs, with at least 6 million per sample. Total RNA, at least 5 micrograms per sample, was extracted from PBMCs with Trizol reagent. Naive CD45RAhigh/CD27high T cell percentages were measured by flow cytometry on a PBMC aliquot from every donor. Library creation used 5' RACE. Sequencing was carried out with an Illumina HiSeq 2500. A second PCR of about 7 to 12 cycles was performed with a sample-barcoded 5' primer and a J-beta primer mix. Each TCR beta cDNA molecule received a unique molecular identifier from a template-switch 5' adaptor carrying 12 random nucleotides. Each sample yielded at least 3 million CDR3-containing paired-end reads. All of the RNA was converted into first-strand cDNA using the Mint cDNA synthesis kit, with a TRBC-specific oligonucleotide serving as the primer. Following uracil-DNA glycosylase treatment, all cDNA underwent a first 18-cycle PCR with the universal primers M1SS and BC2_uni_R. The authors' analysis ran thus. Each sample was normalized by randomly selecting 1 million high-quality reads, each carrying a distinct molecular identifier. Instead of being binned into consensus sequences, reads that shared molecular identifiers were thrown out. CDR3 identification, clonotype clustering and error correction used MiTCR with a Q25 quality threshold and the strictest error-elimination algorithm. Lower-bound total TCR beta diversity was estimated with a nonparametric unseen species model using Euler transformation. Through fastp at Q25 and MiXCR, TCRdb rebuilt clones from the public reads, retaining in-frame beta chains. When rows share a CDR3 protein, they turn into one entry using the most common DNA and genes. The V and J calls and clone size are TCRdb's, not the authors'. The sample records approximately 1.5 million distinct CDR3 sequences, about 35% of which are singletons. The ten largest clones add up to about 11% of the sample.

Inclusive of the bounding cysteine and phenylalanine, the CDR3 is 13 residues long. The CDR3 DNA has 39 bases and is translated from base 1. CDR1 DFQATT and CDR2 SNEGSKA are derived from the germline V gene (reference sequence). The trim is 4 bases for V and 1 base for J, with a gap of 10 bases between the germline ends. Sequencing input: blood. This chain is built from TRBV20-1 and TRBJ1-1; the D gene lacks a confident call. This receptor was identified in a woman in her twenties or thirties in good health. The CDR3 sequence is CSATVWGNTEAFF. The DNA is as follows: TGCAGTGCTACCGTTTGGGGGAACACTGAAGCTTTCTTT.